This paragraph reports one TCR beta chain. The data stem from a study of blood T cells in healthy people across ages. The authors ran a second PCR of 7 to 11 cycles using a sample-barcoded 5' primer and a J-beta primer mix. The template-switch adaptor was a 5' adaptor with 12 random nucleotides. It tagged each cDNA molecule. TCRdb itself ran the 5' RACE reads through MiXCR, one entry per CDR3 protein. The sample records around 1,500,000 distinct CDR3 sequences, roughly 40% being singletons. Sample donors were healthy Caucasian individuals that came from Russia, aged roughly 6 to 100. The sample taken for sequencing was blood. The clonotype originates from a woman between 18 and 29 years old in good health.

CDR3 sequence: CASGLALTQRGAYNEQFF. CDR3 DNA sequence: TGTGCTAGTGGTTTGGCGCTCACTCAGCGGGGGGCCTACAATGAGCAGTTCTTC. The chain is built from TRBV12-5 and TRBJ2-1; 9 bases agree with TRBD2. This CDR3 is built from 18 residues. V shed 1 base, J shed 2 bases, and the junction held 9 bases outside the gene matches. Germline-derived CDR1 and CDR2 are LGHNT and FRNRAP.